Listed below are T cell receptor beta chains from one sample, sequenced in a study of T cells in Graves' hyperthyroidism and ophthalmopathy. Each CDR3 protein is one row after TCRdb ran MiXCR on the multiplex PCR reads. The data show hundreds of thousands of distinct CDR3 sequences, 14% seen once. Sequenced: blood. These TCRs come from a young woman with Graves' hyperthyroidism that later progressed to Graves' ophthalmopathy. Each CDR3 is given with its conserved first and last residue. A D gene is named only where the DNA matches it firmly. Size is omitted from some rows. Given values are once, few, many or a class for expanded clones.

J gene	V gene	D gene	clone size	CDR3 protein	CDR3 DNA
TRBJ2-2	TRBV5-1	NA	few	CASSLPGERELFF	TGCGCCAGCAGCTTGCCAGGGGAACGGGAGCTGTTTTTT
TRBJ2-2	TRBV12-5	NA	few	CASGLGADRSPGELFF	TGTGCTAGTGGTTTGGGAGCAGACAGGAGTCCCGGGGAGCTGTTTTTT
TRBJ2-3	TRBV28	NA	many	CASVRLGSDTQYF	TGTGCCAGCGTTCGTTTGGGGTCAGATACGCAGTATTTT
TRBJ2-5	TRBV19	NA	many	CASSMAGGETQYF	TGTGCCAGTAGTATGGCCGGCGGGGAGACCCAGTACTTC
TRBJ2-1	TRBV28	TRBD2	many	CASSLSLLTSGRVGEQFF	TGTGCCAGCAGTTTGTCCCTCTTGACTAGCGGGAGGGTCGGTGAGCAGTTCTTC
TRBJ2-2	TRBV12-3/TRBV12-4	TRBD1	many	CASSSQTGGTGELFF	TGTGCCAGCAGTTCCCAGACAGGGGGCACCGGGGAGCTGTTTTTT
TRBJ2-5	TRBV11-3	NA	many	CASSLGGKETQYF	TGTGCCAGCAGCTTAGGGGGGAAGGAGACCCAGTACTTC
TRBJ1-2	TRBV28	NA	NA	CASSLPVGANGYTF	TGTGCCAGCAGTTTACCGGTAGGGGCAAATGGCTACACCTTC
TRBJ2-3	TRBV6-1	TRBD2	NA	CASSPLRSGRALRTDTQYF	TGTGCCAGCAGTCCCTTACGTAGCGGGAGGGCCTTGAGGACAGATACGCAGTATTTT
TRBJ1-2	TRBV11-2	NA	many	CASSLEGEPANGYTF	TGTGCCAGCAGCTTAGAAGGGGAACCAGCGAATGGCTACACCTTC
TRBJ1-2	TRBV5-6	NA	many	CASSSARNYGYTF	TGTGCCAGCAGCTCGGCCCGTAACTATGGCTACACCTTC
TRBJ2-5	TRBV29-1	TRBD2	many	CSGGLGSGAEETQYF	TGCAGCGGAGGGTTAGGGAGCGGGGCAGAAGAGACCCAGTACTTC
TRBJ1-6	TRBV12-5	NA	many	CASGVGWVPNSPLHF	TGTGCTAGTGGCGTTGGATGGGTTCCTAATTCACCCCTCCACTTT
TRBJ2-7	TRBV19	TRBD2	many	CASSIVRTSGYHEQYF	TGTGCCAGTAGTATCGTGAGGACTAGCGGGTACCACGAGCAGTACTTC
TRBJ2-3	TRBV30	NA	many	CAWSVMGSDTQYF	TGTGCCTGGAGTGTAATGGGATCGGATACGCAGTATTTT
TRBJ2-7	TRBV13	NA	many	CASSPGGQEWSYEQYF	TGTGCCAGCAGCCCGGGGGGACAGGAGTGGTCCTACGAGCAGTACTTC
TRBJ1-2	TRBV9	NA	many	CASSVLDGTNYGYTF	TGTGCCAGCAGCGTGCTGGACGGTACTAACTATGGCTACACCTTC
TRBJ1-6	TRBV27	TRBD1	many	CASSTNRGGNSPLHF	TGTGCCAGCAGTACCAACAGGGGTGGGAATTCACCCCTCCACTTT
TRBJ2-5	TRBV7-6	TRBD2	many	CASSRGLAQETQYF	TGTGCCAGCAGTCGGGGACTAGCGCAAGAGACCCAGTACTTC
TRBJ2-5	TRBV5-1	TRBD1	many	CASSFGQEETQYF	TGCGCCAGCAGCTTTGGACAGGAAGAGACCCAGTACTTC
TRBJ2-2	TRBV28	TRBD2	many	CASSFQREGPGELFF	TGTGCCAGCAGTTTTCAGCGGGAGGGCCCCGGGGAGCTGTTTTTT
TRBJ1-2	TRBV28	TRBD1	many	CASSRGQGGGYTF	TGTGCCAGCAGCCGTGGACAGGGCGGAGGCTACACCTTC
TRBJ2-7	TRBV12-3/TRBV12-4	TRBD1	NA	CASRSAGTGMTYEQYF	TGTGCCAGCAGATCAGCCGGGACAGGGATGACCTACGAGCAGTACTTC
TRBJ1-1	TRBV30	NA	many	CAWSAGGMNTEAFF	TGTGCCTGGAGTGCCGGGGGCATGAACACTGAAGCTTTCTTT
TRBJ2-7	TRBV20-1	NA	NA	CSAFNYEQYF	TGCAGTGCTTTCAACTACGAGCAGTACTTC
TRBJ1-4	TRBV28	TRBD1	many	CASSLPTGGNEKLFF	TGTGCCAGCAGTTTACCGACAGGGGGGAATGAAAAACTGTTTTTT
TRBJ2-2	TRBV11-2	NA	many	CASSRGRGTNTGELFF	TGTGCCAGCAGCCGGGGTAGGGGAACGAACACCGGGGAGCTGTTTTTT
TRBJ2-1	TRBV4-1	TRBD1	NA	CASSPLITRGQADREQFF	TGCGCCAGCAGCCCCCTAATAACCAGGGGGCAAGCGGATCGTGAGCAGTTCTTC
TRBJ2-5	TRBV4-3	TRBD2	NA	CASSQGSSGSRETQYF	TGCGCCAGCAGCCAAGGCTCTAGCGGGAGCCGGGAGACCCAGTACTTC
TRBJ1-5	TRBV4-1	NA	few	CASSQEGQWAQHF	TGCGCCAGCAGCCAAGAAGGCCAGTGGGCCCAGCATTTT
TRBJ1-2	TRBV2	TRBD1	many	CASSEGQGAFRSNYGYTF	TGTGCCAGCAGTGAGGGACAGGGGGCTTTCAGGAGTAACTATGGCTACACCTTC
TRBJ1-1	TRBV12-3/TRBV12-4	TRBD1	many	CASSFIRDSSEAFF	TGTGCCAGCAGTTTCATCCGGGACAGCTCTGAAGCTTTCTTT
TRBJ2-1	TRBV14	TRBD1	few	CASSHRGNNEQFF	TGTGCCAGCAGCCACAGGGGGAACAATGAGCAGTTCTTC
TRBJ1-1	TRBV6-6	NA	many	CASSYRETEAFF	TGTGCCAGCAGTTACAGGGAAACTGAAGCTTTCTTT
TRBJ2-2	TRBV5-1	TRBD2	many	CASSSDAGVSTGELFF	TGCGCCAGCAGCTCTGACGCGGGAGTTAGCACCGGGGAGCTGTTTTTT
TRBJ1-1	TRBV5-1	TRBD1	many	CASSSGTVGTEAFF	TGCGCCAGCAGCTCCGGGACAGTAGGCACTGAAGCTTTCTTT
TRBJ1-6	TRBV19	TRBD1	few	CASSVDRGSSPLHF	TGTGCCAGTAGTGTAGACAGGGGGAGTTCACCCCTCCACTTT
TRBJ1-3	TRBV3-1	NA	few	CASSQEGEGSGNTIYF	TGTGCCAGCAGCCAAGAAGGGGAAGGGTCTGGAAACACCATATATTTT
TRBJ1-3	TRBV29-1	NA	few	CSGGNSLDSGNTIYF	TGCAGCGGCGGGAACTCTTTAGACTCTGGAAACACCATATATTTT
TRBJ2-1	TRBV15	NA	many	CATSRKRTANEQFF	TGTGCCACCAGCAGAAAAAGGACAGCCAATGAGCAGTTCTTC
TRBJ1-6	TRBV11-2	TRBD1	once	CASSRIPGTGLNNSPLHF	TGTGCCAGCAGTCGCATTCCCGGGACAGGCTTAAATAATTCACCCCTCCACTTT
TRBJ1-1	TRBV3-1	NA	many	CASSQDTSNTEAFF	TGTGCCAGCAGCCAAGATACATCAAACACTGAAGCTTTCTTT
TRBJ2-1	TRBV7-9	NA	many	CASSLDGTLYNEQFF	TGTGCCAGCAGCTTAGACGGGACCTTGTACAATGAGCAGTTCTTC
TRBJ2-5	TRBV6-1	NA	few	CASSESRETQYF	TGTGCCAGCAGTGAATCTAGGGAGACCCAGTACTTC
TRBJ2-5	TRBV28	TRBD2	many	CASSWVSGGQETQYF	TGTGCCAGCAGTTGGGTTAGCGGGGGACAAGAGACCCAGTACTTC
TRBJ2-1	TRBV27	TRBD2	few	CASSLMGTSGSGNEQFF	TGTGCCAGCAGTTTAATGGGGACTAGCGGGAGTGGCAATGAGCAGTTCTTC
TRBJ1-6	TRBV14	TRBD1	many	CASSQAGQGNNSPLHF	TGTGCCAGCAGCCAAGCTGGACAGGGCAATAATTCACCCCTCCACTTT
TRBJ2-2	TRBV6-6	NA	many	CASSYPTGELFF	TGTGCCAGCAGTTACCCCACCGGGGAGCTGTTTTTT
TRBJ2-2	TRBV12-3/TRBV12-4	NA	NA	CASSLRGGTGNTGELFF	TGTGCCAGCAGTTTAAGGGGGGGGACAGGGAACACCGGGGAGCTGTTTTTT
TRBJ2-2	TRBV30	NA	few	CAWLGNTGELFF	TGTGCCTGGTTGGGGAACACCGGGGAGCTGTTTTTT
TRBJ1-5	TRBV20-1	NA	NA	CSAQWDSNQPQHF	TGCAGTGCCCAATGGGACAGCAATCAGCCCCAGCATTTT
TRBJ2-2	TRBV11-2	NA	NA	CASALATGELFF	TGTGCCAGTGCACTAGCAACCGGGGAGCTGTTTTTT
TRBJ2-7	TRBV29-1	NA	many	CSVEVTGNAYEQYF	TGCAGCGTTGAAGTGACCGGGAATGCCTACGAGCAGTACTTC
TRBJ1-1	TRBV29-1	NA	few	CSVSSLGGTEAFF	TGCAGCGTTTCTAGCTTAGGGGGCACTGAAGCTTTCTTT
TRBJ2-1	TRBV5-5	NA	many	CASSLVDTFNEQFF	TGTGCCAGCAGTTTGGTGGATACTTTCAATGAGCAGTTCTTC